This passage covers 23 T cell receptor beta chains from one sample sequenced in a study of T cell responses to AZD1222 COVID-19 vaccine. Libraries were prepared by immunoSEQ multiplex PCR; TCRdb keeps only in-frame clonotypes and omits some of them. The sample carries fewer than 80,000 clones, more than 65% recorded once. This material consisted of peripheral blood, taken on day 0 of MenACWY control vaccination. These receptors all stem from an adult in good health.

This chain joins TRBV6-5 and TRBJ1-2; a possible D gene is TRBD1 (5 bases). The CDR3 runs 14 residues. V dropped 8 bases and J dropped 4 bases, with 17 bases sitting between them. Germline CDR1 MNHEY, CDR2 SVGAGI. The CDR3 DNA reads TGTGCCAGCCGCCTCGAAGGGACTTTCTATGGCTACACCTTC. Its translation is CASRLEGTFYGYTF.

V usage is TRBV2 and J usage is TRBJ1-5; TRBD1 is a possible D gene (5 bases). The length of the CDR3 is 15 residues. Trimming removed 6 bases at V and 4 bases at J, with 16 bases between. CDR1 SNHLY and CDR2 FYNNEI come from the germline V gene. The chain's CDR3 is CASRGSTATNQPQHF. In nucleotides, the CDR3 is TGTGCCAGCAGGGGGTCGACAGCCACGAATCAGCCCCAGCATTTT.

The chain carries TRBV18 and TRBJ1-1, with TRBD1 identical over 10 bases. CDR1 KGHSH and CDR2 LQKENI come from the germline V gene. V lost 2 bases to trimming and J lost 0 bases; unmatched junction nucleotides: 9. This CDR3 contains 18 residues. Here the CDR3 reads CASSPATGGPTLNTEAFF. CDR3 coding DNA: TGTGCCAGCTCACCAGCGACAGGGGGCCCAACCTTGAACACTGAAGCTTTCTTT.

The table lists this clone with a few counts. The chain employs TRBV5-1 and TRBJ2-1, with unresolved D. The V end was cut by 1 base, the J end by 9 bases, with 11 bases between. This CDR3 spans 13 amino acids. CDR1 is SGHRS, CDR2 YFSETQ, per germline. CDR3: CASSLSSEGEQFF. The CDR3 DNA is TGCGCCAGCAGCTTGTCTTCTGAAGGTGAGCAGTTCTTC.

With respect to this clone: Since a much larger clone is just one base distant, this may be a read error. Other DNA variants within this sample encode the same CDR3. The chain is built from TRBV5-4 and TRBJ2-7; 10 bases are shared with TRBD2. Germline assignment: CDR1 SGHNT and CDR2 YYREEE (reference sequence). Trimming cost V 0 bases and J 3 bases; bases outside gene matches: 3. The CDR3 has 15 residues. DNA of the CDR3: TGTGCCAGCAGCTTGGAGACTAGCGGGTACTACGAGCAGTACTTC. Its protein product is CASSLETSGYYEQYF.

The chain recombines TRBV4-3 with TRBJ2-2; a weak D match, TRBD1 (5 bases). This CDR3 has 15 amino acids. Germline CDR1 reads LGHNA; CDR2 reads YSLEER. Between the trimmed V and J ends, which lost 4 bases and 4 bases, there was a span of 13 bases. Here the CDR3 reads CASSPTIGATGELFF. CDR3 DNA: TGCGCCAGCAGCCCCACGATAGGGGCCACCGGGGAGCTGTTTTTT.

The table lists this clone with a few counts. The chain couples TRBV6-5 to TRBJ1-4; D unresolved. Germline V gene sequence: CDR1 MNHEY, CDR2 SVGAGI. The CDR3 is 16 residues long. V was pared by 4 bases and J by 6 bases, with 18 bases between. The CDR3 loop is CASSLFGPGTHEKLFF. CDR3 coding DNA: TGTGCCAGCAGTTTGTTCGGCCCGGGAACCCATGAAAAACTGTTTTTT.

The J gene is TRBJ1-5, the V gene TRBV6-5, with D maybe TRBD1 (5 bases). Trimming took 0 bases from V and 5 from J, leaving 5 bases between them. Looked up from germline, CDR1 is MNHEY and CDR2 is SVGAGI. The CDR3 contains 13 residues. CDR3 nucleotide sequence: TGTGCCAGCAGTTACTCGGGGGATCAGCCCCAGCATTTT. Translated, it gives CASSYSGDQPQHF.

The rearrangement links TRBV7-8 to TRBJ2-5; TRBD1 matches 8 bases. Per germline, CDR1 SGHVS and CDR2 FQNEAQ. The CDR3 has 15 residues. The ends lost 1 base at V and 5 bases at J; junction bases unmatched: 6. For the CDR3, the DNA is TGTGCCAGCAGCTTAGGAGACAGGGGACGGGAGACCCAGTACTTC. Translating gives CASSLGDRGRETQYF.

The V call is TRBV30, the J call TRBJ2-7; TRBD2 might be the D (5 bases). The CDR3 has 13 amino acids. Trimming cost V 2 bases and J 5 bases, with 13 bases left between them. The germline V gene has CDR1 GTSNPN and CDR2 SVGIG (reference sequence). The CDR3, as DNA: TGTGCCTGGAGTTCCGGGGATGGCCACGAGCAGTACTTC. Its protein product is CAWSSGDGHEQYF. The complete variable domain, with remaining parts taken from reference TRBV30 and TRBJ2-7, reads SQTIHQWPATLVQPVGSPLSLECTVEGTSNPNLYWYRQAAGRGLQLLFYSVGIGQISSEVPQNLSASRPQDRQFILSSKKLLLSDSGFYLCAWSSGDGHEQYFGPGTRLTVT.

This rearrangement joins TRBV7-2 to TRBJ1-3; 7 bases line up with TRBD1. Germline CDR1 SGHTA, CDR2 FQGNSA. CDR3 size: 15 residues. J lost 4 bases, V lost 4 bases, and 7 bases had no gene match. Here the CDR3 DNA reads TGTGCCAGCAGCTCGGGACAGTTGTCCGGAAACACCATATATTTT. It is translated as CASSSGQLSGNTIYF.

A few counts support this clone. This chain joins TRBV18 and TRBJ2-3; D is unclear. The V gene lost 8 bases and the J gene lost 3 bases, with 9 bases spanning the gap. The V gene's germline CDR1 is KGHSH and CDR2 LQKENI. This CDR3 spans 12 amino acids. CDR3 region: CASTTETDTQYF. CDR3 DNA sequence: TGTGCCAGCACCACCGAAACAGATACGCAGTATTTT. Based on the CDR3 plus reference TRBV18 and TRBJ2-3, the full variable domain is NAGVMQNPRHLVRRRGQEARLRCSPMKGHSHVYWYRQLPEEGLKFMVYLQKENIIDESGMPKERFSAEFPKEGPSILRIQQVVRGDSAAYFCASTTETDTQYFGPGTRLTVL.

This rearrangement joins TRBV6-5 to TRBJ2-7, with TRBD2 identical over 8 bases. The CDR3 is 15 amino acids. Trimming removed 6 bases from V and 1 base from J; junction bases left unmatched: 8. Germline assignment: CDR1 MNHEY and CDR2 SVGAGI. CDR3 in amino acids: CASSSPGLVSYEQYF. In nucleotides, the CDR3 is TGTGCCAGCAGCTCCCCGGGACTAGTTTCCTACGAGCAGTACTTC.

This clone was picked up a small number of times. The rearrangement links TRBV11-2 to TRBJ2-2; 7 positions agree with TRBD1. The CDR3 totals 18 residues. Germline V gene data show CDR1 as SGHAT and CDR2 as FQNNGV. The V gene end was trimmed by 3 bases and the J gene end by 1 base; junction bases not matched to a gene: 11. This chain's CDR3 is CASSLRAGGRVNTGELFF. CDR3 DNA sequence: TGTGCCAGCAGCTTGCGGGCAGGGGGTCGGGTGAACACCGGGGAGCTGTTTTTT.

This clone was seen a single time. The CDR3 DNA sequence: TGTGCCACCAGTGATTCGACGACAGCGAACACTGAAGCTTTCTTT. Translating gives CATSDSTTANTEAFF. The chain uses TRBV24-1 and TRBJ1-1, with D perhaps TRBD1 (5 bases). This CDR3 region has 15 residues. CDR1 is KGHDR and CDR2 is SFDVKD in the germline V gene. Trimming stripped 2 bases from V and 1 base from J, with 10 bases between.

The chain joins TRBV4-1 to TRBJ1-4; possibly TRBD1 for D (6 bases). The V gene's germline CDR1 is MGHRA and CDR2 YSYEKL. V was trimmed by 1 base and J by 8 bases, leaving 17 bases between them. This CDR3 comprises 16 residues. This CDR3 is CASSQGRRGVYEKLFF. CDR3 nucleotide sequence: TGCGCCAGCAGCCAAGGGAGGAGGGGGGTCTACGAAAAACTGTTTTTT.

This chain links TRBV6-5 with TRBJ1-1; 7 bases align to TRBD1. Germline loops: CDR1 MNHEY, CDR2 SVGAGI. The CDR3 length is 15 residues. With V trimmed by 6 bases and J by 4 bases, 11 bases remained unmatched. CDR3: CASRHNRGSGTEAFF. CDR3 in DNA: TGTGCCAGCAGACATAACAGGGGATCGGGCACTGAAGCTTTCTTT.

This clone came up once. This chain joins TRBV19 and TRBJ2-2; D is perhaps TRBD1 or TRBD2 (5 bases each). The germline V gene has CDR1 LNHDA and CDR2 SQIVND (reference sequence). V lost 2 bases, J lost 4 bases, and 11 bases lay in between. CDR3 length equals 15 residues. CDR3 region: CASSIQGASTGELFF. The DNA for the CDR3 is TGTGCCAGTAGTATACAGGGAGCGAGCACCGGGGAGCTGTTTTTT. The variable domain in full, completed from reference TRBV19 and TRBJ2-2, reads DGGITQSPKYLFRKEGQNVTLSCEQNLNHDAMYWYRQDPGQGLRLIYYSQIVNDFQKGDIAEGYSVSREKKESFPLTVTSAQKNPTAFYLCASSIQGASTGELFFGEGSRLTVL.

The chain couples TRBV7-8 to TRBJ1-1, with 7 bases fitting TRBD1. V was clipped by 1 base and J by 6 bases; unmatched bases: 11. CDR1 is SGHVS and CDR2 is FQNEAQ in the germline V gene. This CDR3 contains 16 residues. DNA of the CDR3: TGTGCCAGCAGCTTAGAGGCCAGGGGGATTTCGGCTGAAGCTTTCTTT. The encoded protein is CASSLEARGISAEAFF.

This clone showed up just a few times. The V call is TRBV28, the J call TRBJ2-7; tentative D call: TRBD2 (5 bases). Germline V CDR1 and CDR2: MDHEN, SYDVKM. The CDR3 consists of 15 residues. Trimming removed 4 bases from V and 0 bases from J, with 13 bases in between. CDR3 in amino acids: CASSYGFTSSYEQYF. The CDR3 DNA follows: TGTGCCAGCAGTTATGGCTTCACTAGCTCCTACGAGCAGTACTTC. Together with reference TRBV28 and TRBJ2-7, the CDR3 gives the full variable domain: DVKVTQSSRYLVKRTGEKVFLECVQDMDHENMFWYRQDPGLGLRLIYFSYDVKMKEKGDIPEGYSVSREKKERFSLILESASTNQTSMYLCASSYGFTSSYEQYFGPGTRLTVT.

The V and J genes are TRBV2 and TRBJ2-5; D possibly matches TRBD1 or TRBD2 (5 bases each). CDR1 and CDR2 from the germline V gene are SNHLY and FYNNEI. The CDR3 spans 14 residues. Trimming stripped 1 base from V and 4 bases from J, with 10 bases between. CDR3 sequence reads: CASSEDWGIETQYF. The DNA of the CDR3 is TGTGCCAGCAGTGAAGATTGGGGGATAGAGACCCAGTACTTC. Supplemented by reference TRBV2 and TRBJ2-5, the full variable domain reads EPEVTQTPSHQVTQMGQEVILRCVPISNHLYFYWYRQILGQKVEFLVSFYNNEISEKSEIFDDQFSVERPDGSNFTLKIRSTKLEDSAMYFCASSEDWGIETQYFGPGTRLLVL.

As concerns this clone: The sample has other DNA sequences that encode this CDR3 too. CDR3: CASSLGGNTEAFF. The CDR3 nucleotides are TGCGCCAGCAGCTTGGGGGGGAACACTGAAGCTTTCTTT. The chain carries TRBV5-1 and TRBJ1-1; D remains unclear. V dropped 0 bases and J dropped 1 base, with 4 bases sitting between them. The CDR3 extends over 13 amino acids. Germline values: CDR1 SGHRS, CDR2 YFSETQ.

The V call is TRBV19, the J call TRBJ2-4, with 9 nucleotides matching TRBD1. Trimming cost V 7 bases and J 7 bases; bases outside gene matches: 8. The germline CDR1 and CDR2 sequences are LNHDA and SQIVND (reference sequence). This CDR3 is built from 14 residues. This CDR3 is CASTGTGFWNIQYF. DNA for the CDR3: TGTGCCAGTACCGGGACAGGGTTTTGGAACATTCAGTACTTC.